This TCR beta chain emerged from a study of siplizumab effects on memory and regulatory T cells (dated by TCRdb to about 2019). Study-level background: The effect of the anti-CD2 antibody siplizumab on alloreactive T-cell subsets was examined in allogeneic mixed lymphocyte reactions constructed from human PBMCs.

Regarding this clone: No antigen is known for it. Within one base of it there is no much larger clone, and no base qualities were kept.

Sorted unstimulated T cells and proliferating T cells recovered from mixed lymphocyte reactions underwent TCRbeta CDR3 sequencing. Fresh whole blood from roughly ten HLA-typed healthy donors was used to isolate PBMCs. Points the paper makes about the study in general: A naive or memory phenotype could not be assigned to roughly 80-97% of proliferating CD4+ or CD8+ clones. The cumulative frequency of alloreactive sequences traceable to unstimulated CD4+ memory T cells was significantly reduced by siplizumab. Unstimulated naive T cells appeared more diverse than memory T cells, and naive cells seemed to contribute substantially to the alloresponse. No functional confirmation was obtained for the suppressive function of proliferating Tregs from siplizumab cultures. Because sequences below about 10^-5 frequency were poorly captured, only a minor fraction of alloreactive clones could be mapped to unstimulated subsets. Of the alloreactive CD4+ clones that could be mapped, the Treg-derived share averaged around 70% with siplizumab compared with approximately 25% in control reactions.

V lost 6 bases and J lost 7 bases, and the count of bases not matched to a germline gene is 3. Taken from cysteine to phenylalanine, the CDR3 has 14 residues. Just CDR3 DNA is preserved here, 42 bases in frame from base 1. CDR1 and CDR2, looked up from the germline V gene (reference sequence), are MNHEY and SMNVEV. Library preparation employed the immunoSEQ multiplex PCR assay. Approximately 100,000 TCR templates per sample were assayed on the deep sequencing platform. Genomic DNA extracted from sorted T cells was used for TCRbeta CDR3 sequencing. The study's processing was this. Clonal analysis of TCRbeta CDR3 data was done in the R programming language. Alloreactive CD4+ and CD8+ clones were defined by comparing unstimulated samples with post-reaction CFSE-low samples. By matching sequences to the repertoires of sorted unstimulated Treg and non-Treg cells, each alloreactive CD4+ clone was assigned a regulatory or non-regulatory origin. TCRdb mirrors the immuneACCESS table, restricted to in-frame sequences. Some clones are absent from its copies; in checked studies, under half trace to an unresolved V gene, and the reason for the others is unknown. From that table come the V and J calls and clone size; the DNA was used to work out D and trimming. The sample includes about 87,000 clones, with around 89% observed a single time. Around 16% of the sample goes to the ten largest clones.

The sequence is built from TRBV27 and TRBJ2-1; 13 central bases correspond to TRBD2. The source material was CD4+ T cells sorted from blood. This sequence originates from a human donor in good health. The DNA sequence is given as TGTGCCAGCAGACTAGCGGGAGGGCCTAATGAGCAGTTCTTC. Its protein reads: CASRLAGGPNEQFF.